This T cell receptor beta chain was recorded in a study of shared clonotypes between healthy human individuals. Across the whole study: Used for every donor were three CD4 naive, three CD4 memory, two CD8 naive and one CD8 memory plate.

Profiled with immunoSEQ multiplex PCR; TCRdb holds only in-frame clones, not every one. The data contain about 2.2 million clones, roughly 93% of them singletons. The naive CD8 fraction comprised CD45RO-negative cells positively selected for CCR7 and excluded terminally differentiated effector memory CD45RA+ cells. Per germline, CDR1 MNHEY and CDR2 SMNVEV (reference sequence). The CDR3 has 18 residues. With 4 bases clipped from V and 1 base from J, the junction kept 11 bases outside the gene matches. Sample: naive CD8+ T cells from PBMCs. This TCR derives from a man between 18 and 29 years old in good health. Some clones in this sample may be carry-over from other donors' samples. V and J are TRBV27 and TRBJ2-7; TRBD2 agrees at 12 bases. The CDR3 DNA sequence: TGTGCCAGCAGTTCGGTCAAGACTAGCGGGAGAGTTTCCTACGAGCAGTACTTC. It specifies CASSSVKTSGRVSYEQYF.